This T cell receptor (beta chain) was identified during a study of blood T cells in healthy people across ages. Study-level results: Underestimates were what the diversity estimates from one million T cells were considered to be. Aged donors had fewer naive CD4+ cells and lower diversity than long-lived donors.

The CDR3 has 14 residues. Germline V gene lookup returns CDR1 MNHEY and CDR2 SMNVEV (reference sequence). The V end was cut by 4 bases, the J end by 4 bases, with 13 bases between. In regard to this clonotype: The antigen is unknown.

Using a J-beta primer mix together with a sample-barcoded 5' primer, a second PCR was run for roughly 7 to 11 cycles. TCRdb fed the 5' RACE reads into MiXCR, producing one record per CDR3 protein. Of about 1.8 million distinct CDR3 sequences listed, about 50% are singletons. The source of this sequence is a woman aged 35 to 49 in good health. The sample consisted of blood. The chain joins TRBV27 to TRBJ1-2, with a tentative D call TRBD1 (6 bases). This chain's CDR3 is CASSSGDTVYGYTF. In nucleotides, the CDR3 is TGTGCCAGCAGTTCGGGGGACACGGTCTATGGCTACACCTTC.